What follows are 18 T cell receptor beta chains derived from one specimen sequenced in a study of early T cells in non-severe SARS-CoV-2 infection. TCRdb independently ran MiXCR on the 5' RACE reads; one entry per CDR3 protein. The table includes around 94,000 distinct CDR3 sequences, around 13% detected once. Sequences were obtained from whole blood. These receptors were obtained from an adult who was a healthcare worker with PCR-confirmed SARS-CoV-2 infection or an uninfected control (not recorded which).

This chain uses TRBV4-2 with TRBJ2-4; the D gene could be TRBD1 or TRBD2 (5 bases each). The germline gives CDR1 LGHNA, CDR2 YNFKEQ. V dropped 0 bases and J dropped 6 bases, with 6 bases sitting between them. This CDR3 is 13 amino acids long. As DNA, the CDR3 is TGTGCCAGCAGCCAAGATGGGGGAAACATTCAGTACTTC. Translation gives CASSQDGGNIQYF.

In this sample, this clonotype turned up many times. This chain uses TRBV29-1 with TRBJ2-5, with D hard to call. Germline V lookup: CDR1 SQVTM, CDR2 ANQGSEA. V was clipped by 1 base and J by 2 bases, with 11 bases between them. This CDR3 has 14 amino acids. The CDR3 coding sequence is TGCAGCGTTGAAGCGTCGGGCCTTCAAGAGACCCAGTACTTC. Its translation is CSVEASGLQETQYF.

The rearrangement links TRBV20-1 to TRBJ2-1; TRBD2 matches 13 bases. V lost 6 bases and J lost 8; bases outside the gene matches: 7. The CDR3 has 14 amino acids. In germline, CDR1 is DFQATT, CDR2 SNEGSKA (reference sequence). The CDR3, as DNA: TGCAGTGCCAGACTAGCGGGAGGTTTGGATGAGCAGTTCTTC. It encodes CSARLAGGLDEQFF.

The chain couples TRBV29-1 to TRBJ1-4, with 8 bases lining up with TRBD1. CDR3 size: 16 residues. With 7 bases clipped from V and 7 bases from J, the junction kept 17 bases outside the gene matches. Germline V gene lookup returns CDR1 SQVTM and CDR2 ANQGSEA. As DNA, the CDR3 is TGCAGCGCGGAACAGGGGGTTTTTCCGGCCGGTGAAAAACTGTTTTTT. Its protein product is CSAEQGVFPAGEKLFF.

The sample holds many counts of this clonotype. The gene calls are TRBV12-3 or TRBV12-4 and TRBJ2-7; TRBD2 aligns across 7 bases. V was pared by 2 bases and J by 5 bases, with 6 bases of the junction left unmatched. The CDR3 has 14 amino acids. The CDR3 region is CASSLWASGDEQYF. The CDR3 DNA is TGTGCCAGCAGTTTATGGGCTAGCGGAGACGAGCAGTACTTC.

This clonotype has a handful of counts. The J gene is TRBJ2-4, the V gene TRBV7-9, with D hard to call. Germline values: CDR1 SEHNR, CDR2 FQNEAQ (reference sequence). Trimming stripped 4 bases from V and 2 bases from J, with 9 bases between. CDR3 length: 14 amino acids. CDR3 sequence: CASSSTGTKNIQYF. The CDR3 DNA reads TGTGCCAGCAGCTCAACTGGAACCAAAAACATTCAGTACTTC.

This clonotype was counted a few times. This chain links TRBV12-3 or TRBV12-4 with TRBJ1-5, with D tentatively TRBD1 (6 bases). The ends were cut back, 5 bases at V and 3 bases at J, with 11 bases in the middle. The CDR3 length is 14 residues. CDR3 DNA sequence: TGTGCCAGCAGTGCCCGGGGGCCCAATCAGCCCCAGCATTTT. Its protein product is CASSARGPNQPQHF.

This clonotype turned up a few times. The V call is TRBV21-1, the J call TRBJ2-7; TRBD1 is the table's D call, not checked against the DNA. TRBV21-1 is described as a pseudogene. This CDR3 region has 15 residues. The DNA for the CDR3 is TGTGCCAGCAGCAAGGGGACAGGGGGCTACTACGAGCAGTACTTC. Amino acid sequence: CASSKGTGGYYEQYF.

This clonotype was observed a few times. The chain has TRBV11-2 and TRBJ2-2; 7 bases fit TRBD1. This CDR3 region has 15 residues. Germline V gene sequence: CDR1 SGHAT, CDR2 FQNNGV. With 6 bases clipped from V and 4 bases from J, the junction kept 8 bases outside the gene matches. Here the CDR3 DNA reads TGTGCCAGCAGGACAGGGAAGAGGAGCACCGGGGAGCTGTTTTTT. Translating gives CASRTGKRSTGELFF.

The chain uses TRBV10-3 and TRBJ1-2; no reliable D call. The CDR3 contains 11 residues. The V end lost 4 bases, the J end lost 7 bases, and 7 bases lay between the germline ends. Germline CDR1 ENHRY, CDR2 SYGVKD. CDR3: CAISGGSGYTF. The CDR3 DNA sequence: TGTGCCATCAGTGGCGGCAGTGGCTACACCTTC.

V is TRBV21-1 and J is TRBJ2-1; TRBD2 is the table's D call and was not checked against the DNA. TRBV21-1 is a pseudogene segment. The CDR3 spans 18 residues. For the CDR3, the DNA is TGTGCCAGCAGCAAAGCATTTATGGCTAGCGGGTTCTACAATGAGCAGTTCTTC. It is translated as CASSKAFMASGFYNEQFF.

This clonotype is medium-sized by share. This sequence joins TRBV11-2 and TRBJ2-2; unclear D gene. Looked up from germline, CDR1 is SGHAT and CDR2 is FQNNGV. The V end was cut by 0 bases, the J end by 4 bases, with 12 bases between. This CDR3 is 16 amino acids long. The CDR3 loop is CASSLDALGPTGELFF. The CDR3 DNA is TGTGCCAGCAGCTTAGACGCCTTAGGACCCACCGGGGAGCTGTTTTTT. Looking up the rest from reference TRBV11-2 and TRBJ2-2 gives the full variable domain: EAGVAQSPRYKIIEKRQSVAFWCNPISGHATLYWYQQILGQGPKLLIQFQNNGVVDDSQLPKDRFSAERLKGVDSTLKIQPAKLEDSAVYLCASSLDALGPTGELFFGEGSRLTVL.

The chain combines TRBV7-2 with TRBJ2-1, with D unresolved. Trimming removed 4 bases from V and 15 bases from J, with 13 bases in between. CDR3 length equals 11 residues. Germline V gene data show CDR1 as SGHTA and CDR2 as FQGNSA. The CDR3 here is CASSWARWLFF. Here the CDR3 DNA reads TGTGCCAGCAGCTGGGCTAGGTGGCTGTTCTTC.

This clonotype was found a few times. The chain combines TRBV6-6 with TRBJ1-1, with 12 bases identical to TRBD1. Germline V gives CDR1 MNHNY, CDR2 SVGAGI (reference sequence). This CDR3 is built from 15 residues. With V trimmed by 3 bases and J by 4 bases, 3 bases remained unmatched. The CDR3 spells CASSYKGQGATEAFF. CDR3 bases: TGTGCCAGCAGTTATAAGGGACAGGGGGCCACTGAAGCTTTCTTT.

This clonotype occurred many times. The CDR3 region is CASSDTSGPTYEQYF. The DNA of the CDR3 is TGTGCCAGCAGCGATACTAGCGGGCCCACCTACGAGCAGTACTTC. J is TRBJ2-7 and V is TRBV7-8; TRBD2 aligns across 9 bases. V lost 5 bases, J lost 2 bases, and 7 bases stayed unmatched. Germline assignment: CDR1 SGHVS and CDR2 FQNEAQ. The CDR3 is 15 amino acids.

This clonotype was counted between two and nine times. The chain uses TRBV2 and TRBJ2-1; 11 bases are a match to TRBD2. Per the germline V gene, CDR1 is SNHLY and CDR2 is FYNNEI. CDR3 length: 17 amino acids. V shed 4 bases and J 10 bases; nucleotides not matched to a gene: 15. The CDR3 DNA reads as TGTGCCAGCAGTGGAGGGGGTACTAGCGGGAGATCCCGCGAGCAGTTCTTC. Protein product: CASSGGGTSGRSREQFF. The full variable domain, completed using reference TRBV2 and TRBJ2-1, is EPEVTQTPSHQVTQMGQEVILRCVPISNHLYFYWYRQILGQKVEFLVSFYNNEISEKSEIFDDQFSVERPDGSNFTLKIRSTKLEDSAMYFCASSGGGTSGRSREQFFGPGTRLTVL.

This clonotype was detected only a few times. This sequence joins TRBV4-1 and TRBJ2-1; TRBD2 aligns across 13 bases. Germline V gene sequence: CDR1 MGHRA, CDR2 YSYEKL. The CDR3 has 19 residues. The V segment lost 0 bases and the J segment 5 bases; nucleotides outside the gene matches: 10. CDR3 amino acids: CASSQEGHTSGRAHNEQFF. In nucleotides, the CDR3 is TGCGCCAGCAGCCAAGAGGGTCATACTAGCGGGAGGGCCCACAATGAGCAGTTCTTC.

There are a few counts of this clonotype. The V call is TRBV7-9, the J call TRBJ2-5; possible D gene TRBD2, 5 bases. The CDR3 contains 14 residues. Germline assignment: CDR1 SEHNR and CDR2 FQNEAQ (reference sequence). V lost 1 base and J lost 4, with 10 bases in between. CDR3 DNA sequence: TGTGCCAGCAGCTTAGGAGGGAGCGGAGAGACCCAGTACTTC. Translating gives CASSLGGSGETQYF.